Listed here are 10 T cell receptor beta chains from one sample, sequenced in a study of T cell repertoires in cytomegalovirus infection (dated by TCRdb to between 2017 and 2020). Sequencer: Illumina HiSeq 1500. The raw public data were reprocessed by TCRdb itself: fastp quality trimming at Q25, MiXCR clonotype calling, in-frame beta chains only. Entries are consolidated by CDR3 protein sequence, retaining the most common genes and DNA. The sample table shows more than 400,000 distinct CDR3 sequences, and about a quarter are seen once. The ten largest clones represent about 12% of the sample. Sequenced material: PBMCs. Receptors were obtained from a human donor in good health (CMV status not recorded). Some clones in this sample may be carry-over from other donors' samples.

This clonotype has a handful of counts. This rearrangement joins TRBV27 to TRBJ2-1; TRBD2 agrees at 7 bases. V was clipped by 3 bases and J by 8 bases; unmatched bases: 7. There are 14 residues in the CDR3. The germline V gene encodes CDR1 MNHEY and CDR2 SMNVEV (reference sequence). The DNA of the CDR3 is TGTGCCAGCAGTTTCGGGGAGGGCGGCTATGAGCAGTTCTTC. Translated, it gives CASSFGEGGYEQFF.

This clonotype was recorded many times. V usage is TRBV6-2 or TRBV6-3 and J usage is TRBJ2-5; D gene unclear. This CDR3 has 13 amino acids. Trimming left V 6 bases short and J 1 base short, with 9 bases between. Germline V lookup: CDR1 MNHEY, CDR2 SVGEGT. Here the CDR3 DNA reads TGTGCCAGCAGAAGACACGGCCAAGAGACCCAGTACTTC. Its translation: CASRRHGQETQYF.

The V call is TRBV20-1, the J call TRBJ2-1, with D possibly matching TRBD2 (6 bases). Trimming removed 3 bases from V and 8 bases from J, with 17 bases in between. CDR3 length: 14 residues. CDR1 and CDR2 (germline): DFQATT, SNEGSKA (reference sequence). The CDR3 region has the DNA TGCAGTGCTAGGCTTGGCGGGGCCGGCGATGAGCAGTTCTTC. It encodes CSARLGGAGDEQFF.

CDR3 residues: CASSQDRLVGGELFF. The CDR3 DNA reads as TGCGCCAGCAGCCAAGACCGGCTAGTGGGCGGGGAGCTGTTTTTT. V and J are TRBV4-1 and TRBJ2-2; D remains unclear. The CDR3 is 15 residues long. Germline V gene lookup returns CDR1 MGHRA and CDR2 YSYEKL. V was clipped by 0 bases and J by 7 bases, with 12 bases between them.

This clonotype appeared a few times. The J gene is TRBJ1-5, the V gene TRBV27; D may be TRBD1 (5 bases). Germline lookup yields CDR1 MNHEY and CDR2 SMNVEV (reference sequence). The CDR3 runs to 14 residues. The germline V and J ends were trimmed by 2 bases and 6 bases, with 11 bases remaining between them. The CDR3: CASSLQGSLQPQHF. CDR3 sequence (DNA): TGTGCCAGCAGTTTACAGGGTTCTCTTCAGCCCCAGCATTTT.

This clonotype was counted ten times or more. This chain connects TRBV19 to TRBJ1-1, with D unresolved. This CDR3 is built from 17 residues. V lost 3 bases and J lost 0, with 17 bases in between. The germline V gene has CDR1 LNHDA and CDR2 SQIVND (reference sequence). The CDR3 reads CASSMGTFGGMNTEAFF. CDR3 nucleotides: TGTGCCAGTAGTATGGGAACCTTTGGAGGGATGAACACTGAAGCTTTCTTT.

In its sample, this clonotype was seen many times. This sequence joins TRBV7-2 and TRBJ2-4; maybe TRBD2 (6 bases). The germline V gene has CDR1 SGHTA and CDR2 FQGNSA. The CDR3 runs to 14 residues. The V end lost 5 bases, the J end lost 6 bases, and 14 bases lay between the germline ends. CDR3 amino acids: CASSRGSMGNIQYF. The CDR3 DNA reads TGTGCCAGCAGCCGGGGGTCGATGGGAAACATTCAGTACTTC.

This clonotype was detected many times. The rearrangement joins TRBV7-2 to TRBJ1-5; possible D gene TRBD1, 5 bases. This CDR3 has 19 amino acids. V lost 0 bases, J lost 2 bases, and 20 bases lay in between. Germline values: CDR1 SGHTA, CDR2 FQGNSA. The CDR3 DNA reads as TGTGCCAGCAGCTTAGCCGGGACCCCGGTCAGGGCGGGCAATCAGCCCCAGCATTTT. Residues: CASSLAGTPVRAGNQPQHF.

The chain employs TRBV5-1 and TRBJ2-1; 12 nucleotides agree with TRBD2. V gave up 4 bases and J gave up 9 bases; unmatched junction bases: 11. Germline lookup yields CDR1 SGHRS and CDR2 YFSETQ. The CDR3 contains 16 residues. CDR3 amino acids: CASSTLLAGGSSEQFF. CDR3 nucleotide sequence: TGCGCCAGCAGCACCCTACTAGCGGGAGGAAGTAGTGAGCAGTTCTTC.

This clonotype was seen only once. The chain carries TRBV27 and TRBJ2-3; 14 bases are a match to TRBD2. Unmatched junction bases numbered 11, after V lost 11 bases and J lost 4 bases. In germline, CDR1 is MNHEY, CDR2 SMNVEV (reference sequence). The CDR3 loop spans 16 amino acids. The CDR3 DNA is TGTGCCGTTGGGGGACTAGCGGGAGCCGGCGCAGATACGCAGTATTTT. Translating it yields CAVGGLAGAGADTQYF.